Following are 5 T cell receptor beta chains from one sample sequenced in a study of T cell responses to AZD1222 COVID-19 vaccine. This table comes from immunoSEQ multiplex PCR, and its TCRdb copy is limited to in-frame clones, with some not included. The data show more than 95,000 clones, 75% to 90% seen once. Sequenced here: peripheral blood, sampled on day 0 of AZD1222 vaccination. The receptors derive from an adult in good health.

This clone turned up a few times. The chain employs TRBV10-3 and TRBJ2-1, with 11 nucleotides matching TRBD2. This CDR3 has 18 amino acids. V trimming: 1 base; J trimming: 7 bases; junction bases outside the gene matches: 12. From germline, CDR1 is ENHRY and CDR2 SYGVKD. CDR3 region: CAISEYLAGGPVGNEQFF. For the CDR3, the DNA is TGTGCCATCAGTGAGTATCTAGCGGGAGGCCCAGTAGGGAATGAGCAGTTCTTC.

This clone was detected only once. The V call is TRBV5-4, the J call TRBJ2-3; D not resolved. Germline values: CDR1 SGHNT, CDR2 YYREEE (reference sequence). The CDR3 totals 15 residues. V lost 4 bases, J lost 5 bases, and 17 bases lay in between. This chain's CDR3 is CASSQPTWDVDTQYF. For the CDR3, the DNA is TGTGCCAGCAGCCAGCCCACGTGGGATGTAGATACGCAGTATTTT.

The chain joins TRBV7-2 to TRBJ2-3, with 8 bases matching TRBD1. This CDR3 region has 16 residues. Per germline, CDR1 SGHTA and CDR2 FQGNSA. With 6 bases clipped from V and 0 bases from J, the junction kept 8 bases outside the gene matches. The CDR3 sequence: CASRHPGGASTDTQYF. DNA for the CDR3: TGTGCCAGCAGACACCCAGGGGGCGCGAGCACAGATACGCAGTATTTT.

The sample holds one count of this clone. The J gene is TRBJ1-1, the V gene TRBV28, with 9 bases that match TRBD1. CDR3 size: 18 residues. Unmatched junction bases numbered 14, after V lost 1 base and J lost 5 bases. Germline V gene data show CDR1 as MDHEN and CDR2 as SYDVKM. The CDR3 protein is CASSLSGQGVDRETEAFF. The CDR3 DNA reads TGTGCCAGCAGTTTATCGGGACAGGGAGTGGATCGGGAGACTGAAGCTTTCTTT.

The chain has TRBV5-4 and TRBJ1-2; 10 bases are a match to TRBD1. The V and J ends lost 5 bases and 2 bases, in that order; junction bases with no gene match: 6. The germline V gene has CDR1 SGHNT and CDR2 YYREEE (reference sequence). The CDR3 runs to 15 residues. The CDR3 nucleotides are TGTGCCAGCAGTTCACCGGGACAGGGGAACTATGGCTACACCTTC. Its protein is CASSSPGQGNYGYTF. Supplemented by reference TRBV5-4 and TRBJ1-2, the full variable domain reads ETGVTQSPTHLIKTRGQQVTLRCSSQSGHNTVSWYQQALGQGPQFIFQYYREEENGRGNFPPRFSGLQFPNYSSELNVNALELDDSALYLCASSSPGQGNYGYTFGSGTRLTVV.